These 5 T cell receptor beta chains originate from one sample sequenced in a study of cytomegalovirus exposure and HLA in healthy donors. Primers included in the PCR were 60 Vbeta and 13 Jbeta primers. Clones were read by immunoSEQ multiplex PCR, and TCRdb kept only the in-frame ones, dropping some. The sample has about 130,000 clones; around 74% are singletons. Source material: PBMCs. Receptor source: a woman aged 45-60 years in good health and CMV-seropositive.

Remarks on this clone: This specimen includes other DNA sequences encoding the same CDR3. The CDR3 reads CASSLGTSGGEQFF. The CDR3 DNA is TGTGCCAGCAGTTTAGGGACTAGCGGGGGGGAGCAGTTCTTC. The rearrangement joins TRBV27 to TRBJ2-1, with 15 bases identical to TRBD2. Per germline, CDR1 MNHEY and CDR2 SMNVEV (reference sequence). The CDR3 loop spans 14 amino acids. V lost 2 bases, J lost 10 bases, and 0 bases stayed unmatched.

This clone has only a few counts. The chain carries TRBV19 and TRBJ2-1, with 8 bases aligning to TRBD2. Germline lookup yields CDR1 LNHDA and CDR2 SQIVND (reference sequence). Trimming at V came to 7 bases and at J to 5 bases, leaving 10 bases not matched to a gene. This CDR3 comprises 15 residues. The CDR3 DNA sequence: TGTGCCAGTACCACCCAGCGGGGGCCGAACAATGAGCAGTTCTTC. Translation: CASTTQRGPNNEQFF.

This rearrangement joins TRBV7-8 to TRBJ2-3; no firm D call. The CDR3 extends over 13 amino acids. Per the germline V gene, CDR1 is SGHVS and CDR2 is FQNEAQ. Deletions cut 5 bases from V and 4 bases from J, with 10 bases between. CDR3 sequence reads: CASSGLTPDTQYF. The CDR3 nucleotides read TGTGCCAGCAGCGGGCTCACGCCAGATACGCAGTATTTT.

The V gene is TRBV29-1, the J gene TRBJ2-1; TRBD2 agrees at 10 bases. V lost 5 bases and J lost 7; bases outside the gene matches: 2. Germline CDR1 SQVTM, CDR2 ANQGSEA. This CDR3 is 12 amino acids long. This CDR3 reads CSVLSGGNEQFF. The CDR3 DNA sequence: TGCAGCGTTCTTAGCGGGGGGAATGAGCAGTTCTTC.

The chain links TRBV6-5 to TRBJ1-2; the match to TRBD1 covers 9 bases. The trim removed 6 bases at V and 5 bases at J, leaving 7 bases unmatched. The CDR3 is made up of 14 amino acids. Germline V lookup: CDR1 MNHEY, CDR2 SVGAGI. The CDR3 DNA sequence: TGTGCCAGCAGGCCCGGGACAGGGACTTATGGCTACACCTTC. This translates into CASRPGTGTYGYTF.